The T cell receptor (beta chain) under discussion was sequenced for a study of cytomegalovirus exposure and HLA in healthy donors. 60 Vbeta and 13 Jbeta primers were used in PCR. Original processing methods: Unique TCR beta chains numbered approximately 80 million in a later analysis, with around 10 million shared. Only in-frame clones appear in the TCRdb table, and some are missing; sequencing was by immunoSEQ multiplex PCR. The D gene and trimming were derived from the DNA, and the V and J assignments and clone size from that table. The sample lists roughly 120,000 clones; about four fifths were seen once. The CDR3 contains 15 residues. The germline V gene encodes CDR1 SGHTA and CDR2 FQGNSA. With 1 base clipped from V and 2 bases from J, the junction kept 3 bases outside the gene matches. Broader study findings: TCR association rates varied by HLA locus in a later analysis, with DRB1 highest and HLA-C lowest. Presence/absence analyses supposed approximately even sequencing depth among donors. Analysis performed later showed TCR beta chains linked to HLA being more clonally expanded than equally common others.

In the case of this clone: Antigen: not known.

Sample: PBMCs. The sequence derives from a human donor in good health. V and J are TRBV7-2 and TRBJ2-3; 7 positions match TRBD2. The CDR3 coding sequence is TGTGCCAGCAGCTTAGTTGGACTAGTCACAGATACGCAGTATTTT. The encoded protein is CASSLVGLVTDTQYF.